Sequencing of this TCR beta chain was carried out in a study of lymphopenia after photon versus proton radiotherapy. Unmatched junction bases numbered 11, after V lost 1 base and J lost 7 bases. The CDR3 runs to 15 residues. The V gene's germline CDR1 is SGHNT and CDR2 YYREEE (reference sequence). Clones were sequenced by immunoSEQ multiplex PCR, and TCRdb holds only the in-frame ones, with some missing. The sample yields approximately 160,000 clones, 75% to 90% seen once. The material sequenced was peripheral blood, taken from a patient treated with photon-based radiotherapy. The clonotype originates from a man in his fifties or sixties with gastric cancer. V and J are TRBV5-4 and TRBJ2-7; 7 nucleotides agree with TRBD2. The CDR3 DNA reads as TGTGCCAGCAGCTTGTTGCGGGAGCGCATTGAGGAGCAGTACTTC. Residues: CASSLLRERIEEQYF.